The 29 T cell receptor beta chains in this list originate from one sample, sequenced in a study of human T cells and chemical hapten exposure. MiXCR, run by TCRdb on the RACE reads, gives a single entry per CDR3 protein. The sample yields fewer than 500,000 distinct CDR3 sequences, around 4.8% seen once. The time point is: patch test 1, 2 weeks after DPC sensitization. Treatment reported: therapeutic diphenylcyclopropenone sensitization with weekly scalp DPC. The sample was whole blood, taken in connection with sensitization to the hapten diphenylcyclopropenone (DPC). These TCRs come from a woman aged 50 to 60 with alopecia areata. Some clones in this sample may be carry-over from other donors' samples.

This chain joins TRBV20-1 and TRBJ1-1; 8 nucleotides line up with TRBD1. This CDR3 is built from 19 residues. Unmatched junction bases numbered 21, after V lost 6 bases and J lost 0 bases. Germline values: CDR1 DFQATT, CDR2 SNEGSKA (reference sequence). The CDR3 sequence is CSAPPPSGTGHTMNTEAFF. The CDR3 DNA reads TGCAGTGCCCCTCCGCCGTCCGGGACAGGTCATACCATGAACACTGAAGCTTTCTTT.

This clonotype was recorded at least ten times. This chain connects TRBV5-1 to TRBJ1-4; 7 bases are a match to TRBD1. The CDR3 has 15 residues. After removal of 0 bases from V and 5 bases from J, the junction contained 4 bases not matched to a gene. The germline V gene has CDR1 SGHRS and CDR2 YFSETQ. The CDR3 region is CASSLDRGQNEKLFF. CDR3 nucleotide sequence: TGCGCCAGCAGCTTGGACAGGGGCCAAAATGAAAAACTGTTTTTT.

In this sample, this clonotype turned up many times. The rearrangement links TRBV5-4 to TRBJ2-1; maybe TRBD2 (5 bases). The CDR3 runs to 15 residues. The V gene lost 0 bases and the J gene lost 0 bases, with 7 bases spanning the gap. CDR1 is SGHNT and CDR2 is YYREEE in the germline V gene (reference sequence). The DNA for the CDR3 is TGTGCCAGCAGCTTGGACGGGAACTCCTACAATGAGCAGTTCTTC. Protein sequence: CASSLDGNSYNEQFF.

The chain has TRBV9 and TRBJ2-1, with a tentative D call TRBD2 (5 bases). Germline V gene sequence: CDR1 SGDLS, CDR2 YYNGEE. The CDR3 is made up of 12 amino acids. V lost 4 bases, J lost 9 bases, and 11 bases lay in between. In nucleotides, the CDR3 is TGTGCCAGCAGCTTCGGGGATGGTGAGCAGTTCTTC. It is translated as CASSFGDGEQFF.

This clonotype was found many times. The chain uses TRBV7-9 and TRBJ2-7; maybe TRBD1 (6 bases). Germline CDR1 reads SEHNR; CDR2 reads FQNEAQ (reference sequence). There are 17 residues in the CDR3. V shed 1 base and J shed 1 base, with 17 bases lying between them. CDR3 DNA: TGTGCCAGCAGCTTAGAAGGGGTAGGACAGCGATCCTACGAGCAGTACTTC. This sequence encodes CASSLEGVGQRSYEQYF.

This clonotype has a count of ten or more. The chain has TRBV6-1 and TRBJ1-1; D remains unclear. V was shortened by 2 bases and J by 0 bases, with 16 bases between the two germline ends. CDR3 length: 17 residues. The germline gives CDR1 MNHNS, CDR2 SASEGT. CDR3 bases: TGTGCCAGCAGTGAAACTTTAGGGTCGCGCGTGAACACTGAAGCTTTCTTT. Protein: CASSETLGSRVNTEAFF.

This clonotype was observed a handful of times. The chain is built from TRBV4-2 and TRBJ1-1, with D unresolved. This CDR3 region has 15 residues. Trimming shortened V by 4 bases and J by 0 bases, and 12 bases separated the two germline ends. Per germline, CDR1 LGHNA and CDR2 YNFKEQ. The CDR3 bases are TGTGCCAGCAGCCTAAAGGTCGGGATGAACACTGAAGCTTTCTTT. Translating it yields CASSLKVGMNTEAFF.

V is TRBV6-2 or TRBV6-3 and J is TRBJ1-1; no clear D gene. This CDR3 is built from 12 residues. In germline, CDR1 is MNHEY, CDR2 SVGEGT. With 7 bases removed from V and 8 bases from J, the gap between germline ends came to 14 bases. This chain's CDR3 is CASTPGWAEAFF. The CDR3 DNA reads as TGTGCCAGCACCCCCGGTTGGGCAGAAGCTTTCTTT.

This clonotype was picked up many times. This chain connects TRBV20-1 to TRBJ1-2, with no clear D. The CDR3 length is 14 residues. Per germline, CDR1 DFQATT and CDR2 SNEGSKA (reference sequence). Between the trimmed V and J ends, which lost 3 bases and 3 bases, there was a span of 14 bases. CDR3 nucleotides: TGCAGTGCTAGTGCGGGAGAGGGCGACTATGGCTACACCTTC. This codes for CSASAGEGDYGYTF.

This clonotype was observed a handful of times. V gene TRBV12-3 or TRBV12-4 combines with J gene TRBJ1-4; 9 bases are shared with TRBD1. V dropped 5 bases and J dropped 3; count of bases not matched to a gene: 4. CDR3 length equals 15 residues. This chain's CDR3 is CASSRGDRANEKLFF. DNA for the CDR3: TGTGCCAGCAGTCGTGGGGACAGGGCTAATGAAAAACTGTTTTTT.

Turning to this clonotype: A single base separates this from a much larger clone, so it may be a read error. The CDR3 DNA reads TGTGCCAGCAGTCCTGACGGGGAGCAGTTTTTT. It is translated as CASSPDGEQFF. V gene TRBV12-3 or TRBV12-4 combines with J gene TRBJ2-2; a possible D gene is TRBD2 (5 bases). The CDR3 totals 11 residues.

The V and J genes are TRBV7-2 and TRBJ2-3; TRBD2 is a possible D gene (6 bases). CDR3 length: 15 residues. From germline, CDR1 is SGHTA and CDR2 FQGNSA. The germline V and J ends were trimmed by 1 base and 4 bases, with 12 bases remaining between them. CDR3 bases: TGTGCCAGCAGCTTAGACGGGAGCTTGGCAGATACGCAGTATTTT. It encodes CASSLDGSLADTQYF.

This clonotype was found a few times. The rearrangement uses TRBV5-1 and TRBJ2-3; 9 bases line up with TRBD2. The V and J ends lost 4 bases and 3 bases, in that order; junction bases with no gene match: 6. Germline loops: CDR1 SGHRS, CDR2 YFSETQ. The CDR3 runs 15 residues. The CDR3 is CASSTWTSETDTQYF. In nucleotides, the CDR3 is TGCGCCAGCAGCACCTGGACTAGCGAGACAGATACGCAGTATTTT.

This clonotype showed up just a few times. J is TRBJ2-1 and V is TRBV28, with 9 positions matching TRBD2. Germline trimming cut 8 bases from V and 4 bases from J; bases unmatched to any gene: 6. Germline-derived CDR1 and CDR2 are MDHEN and SYDVKM. This CDR3 has 14 amino acids. In DNA, the CDR3 is TGTGCCAGCGGGGCCCTAGCGGGGTACAATGAGCAGTTCTTC. Protein product: CASGALAGYNEQFF.

This chain connects TRBV5-1 to TRBJ2-1; perhaps TRBD2 as D (5 bases). Per the germline V gene, CDR1 is SGHRS and CDR2 is YFSETQ. The V gene lost 6 bases and the J gene lost 2 bases, with 9 bases spanning the gap. This CDR3 has 13 amino acids. The CDR3 nucleotides are TGCGCCAGCACCTCCGGGGCCTACAATGAGCAGTTCTTC. It yields the protein CASTSGAYNEQFF.

A few counts support this clonotype. The rearrangement joins TRBV30 to TRBJ1-1, with D hard to call. The V gene lost 2 bases and the J gene lost 2 bases, with 9 bases spanning the gap. Germline-derived CDR1 and CDR2 are GTSNPN and SVGIG (reference sequence). This CDR3 region has 13 residues. The CDR3 spells CAWSLTPNTEAFF. As DNA, the CDR3 is TGTGCCTGGAGTCTGACACCCAACACTGAAGCTTTCTTT.

This clonotype turned up a few times. The chain joins TRBV29-1 to TRBJ2-7; perhaps TRBD2 as D (6 bases). Per the germline V gene, CDR1 is SQVTM and CDR2 is ANQGSEA. The V end lost 7 bases, the J end lost 0 bases, and 16 bases lay between the germline ends. The length of the CDR3 is 14 residues. CDR3 residues: CSATSREASYEQYF. DNA of the CDR3: TGCAGCGCCACTAGCAGGGAGGCCTCCTACGAGCAGTACTTC.

The J gene is TRBJ2-5, the V gene TRBV18; TRBD1 agrees at 9 bases. V was clipped by 0 bases and J by 2 bases; unmatched bases: 1. CDR1 is KGHSH, CDR2 LQKENI, per germline. The CDR3 runs 15 residues. CDR3 amino acids: CASSPPGTGQETQYF. CDR3 coding DNA: TGTGCCAGCTCACCACCGGGGACAGGGCAAGAGACCCAGTACTTC.

This chain connects TRBV6-5 to TRBJ2-6; TRBD2 is a possible D gene (5 bases). Germline CDR1 reads MNHEY; CDR2 reads SVGAGI. V lost 4 bases and J 1 base, leaving 11 bases between the germline ends. There are 16 residues in the CDR3. Here the CDR3 reads CASSSYPGSGANVLTF. The CDR3 DNA follows: TGTGCCAGCAGTTCCTATCCGGGATCTGGGGCCAACGTCCTGACTTTC.

In this sample, this clonotype turned up a few times. The V gene is TRBV7-8, the J gene TRBJ1-1, with 7 bases that match TRBD1. The CDR3 runs 14 residues. With V trimmed by 5 bases and J by 5 bases, 8 bases remained unmatched. CDR1 is SGHVS and CDR2 is FQNEAQ in the germline V gene. The CDR3 loop is CASSPGTVGTEAFF. CDR3 nucleotide sequence: TGTGCCAGCAGCCCGGGGACAGTGGGGACTGAAGCTTTCTTT.

Many counts were recorded for this clonotype. This chain joins TRBV6-6 and TRBJ2-7; the D gene is possibly TRBD1 (5 bases). This CDR3 region has 17 residues. Germline CDR1 and CDR2: MNHNY and SVGAGI (reference sequence). Trimming took off 2 bases at V and 0 bases at J, with 17 bases between the two ends. The CDR3 region is CASSYPPRQRNSYEQYF. The CDR3 DNA follows: TGTGCCAGCAGTTACCCCCCCAGACAGCGAAACTCCTACGAGCAGTACTTC.

This clonotype was counted many times. The V and J genes are TRBV18 and TRBJ1-2, with no clear D. CDR3 length: 14 amino acids. V shed 4 bases and J shed 6 bases, with 15 bases lying between them. Germline lookup yields CDR1 KGHSH and CDR2 LQKENI. CDR3 DNA sequence: TGTGCCAGCTCACTGGCGGGTGAGAATAATGGCTACACCTTC. Amino acids: CASSLAGENNGYTF.

This clonotype was seen many times. The chain uses TRBV5-5 and TRBJ2-3; D remains unclear. Germline-derived CDR1 and CDR2 are SGHKS and YYEKEE (reference sequence). V shed 4 bases and J shed 4 bases, with 7 bases lying between them. The CDR3 loop spans 12 amino acids. As DNA, the CDR3 is TGTGCCAGCAGCGCGCCACCAGATACGCAGTATTTT. This sequence encodes CASSAPPDTQYF. Full variable domain (outside the CDR3, taken from reference TRBV5-5 and TRBJ2-3): DAGVTQSPTHLIKTRGQQVTLRCSPISGHKSVSWYQQVLGQGPQFIFQYYEKEERGRGNFPDRFSARQFPNYSSELNVNALLLGDSALYLCASSAPPDTQYFGPGTRLTVL.

This clonotype was seen at least ten times. The chain recombines TRBV6-1 with TRBJ1-2, with D perhaps TRBD1 (5 bases). The germline gives CDR1 MNHNS, CDR2 SASEGT. The CDR3 has 14 residues. V was trimmed by 2 bases and J by 8 bases, leaving 15 bases between them. The DNA of the CDR3 is TGTGCCAGCAGTGAAACGGCAGGGTCGAAGGGCTACACCTTC. Its protein product is CASSETAGSKGYTF.

This clonotype came up many times. The CDR3 protein is CASSMMTGPEYNEQFF. The DNA of the CDR3 is TGTGCCAGCAGCATGATGACAGGACCCGAATACAATGAGCAGTTCTTC. The rearrangement uses TRBV7-8 and TRBJ2-1, with D possibly TRBD1 on 6 matching bases. The CDR3 is 16 residues long. Trimming left V 5 bases short and J 4 bases short, with 18 bases between. Germline V lookup: CDR1 SGHVS, CDR2 FQNEAQ. Full variable domain (rest looked up from reference TRBV7-8 and TRBJ2-1): GAGVSQSPRYKVAKRGQDVALRCDPISGHVSLFWYQQALGQGPEFLTYFQNEAQLDKSGLPSDRFFAERPEGSVSTLKIQRTQQEDSAVYLCASSMMTGPEYNEQFFGPGTRLTVL.

Ten or more counts support this clonotype. The chain couples TRBV6-5 to TRBJ1-4, with D perhaps matching TRBD1 (5 bases). This CDR3 is 15 amino acids long. V shed 5 bases and J shed 2 bases, with 12 bases lying between them. Germline-derived CDR1 and CDR2 are MNHEY and SVGAGI. The CDR3 sequence: CASSLGTETNEKLFF. Here the CDR3 DNA reads TGTGCCAGCAGTCTCGGGACGGAGACTAATGAAAAACTGTTTTTT.

This clonotype has ten or more counts. The CDR3 loop reads CASSLEVNQPQHF. The CDR3 nucleotides are TGCGCCAGCAGCTTGGAGGTCAATCAGCCCCAGCATTTT. The chain is built from TRBV5-1 and TRBJ1-5, with D unresolved. Deletions cut 0 bases from V and 3 bases from J, with 4 bases between. Germline V gene data show CDR1 as SGHRS and CDR2 as YFSETQ. This CDR3 has 13 residues.

The chain joins TRBV4-3 to TRBJ2-7; D gene unclear. The CDR3 is 15 amino acids. The germline gives CDR1 LGHNA, CDR2 YSLEER. The ends were cut back, 4 bases at V and 1 base at J, with 14 bases in the middle. The CDR3 DNA is TGCGCCAGCAGCCTTTATTGGCAGTCATCCTACGAGCAGTACTTC. This translates into CASSLYWQSSYEQYF.

This clonotype was seen repeatedly, ten times or more. The rearrangement joins TRBV13 to TRBJ2-5; D is unclear. CDR1 and CDR2 (germline): PRHDT, FYEKMQ (reference sequence). V lost 4 bases and J lost 2, with 8 bases in between. The CDR3 length is 13 residues. Here the CDR3 DNA reads TGTGCCAGCAGCTCTAGGGTTCAAGAGACCCAGTACTTC. This sequence encodes CASSSRVQETQYF.